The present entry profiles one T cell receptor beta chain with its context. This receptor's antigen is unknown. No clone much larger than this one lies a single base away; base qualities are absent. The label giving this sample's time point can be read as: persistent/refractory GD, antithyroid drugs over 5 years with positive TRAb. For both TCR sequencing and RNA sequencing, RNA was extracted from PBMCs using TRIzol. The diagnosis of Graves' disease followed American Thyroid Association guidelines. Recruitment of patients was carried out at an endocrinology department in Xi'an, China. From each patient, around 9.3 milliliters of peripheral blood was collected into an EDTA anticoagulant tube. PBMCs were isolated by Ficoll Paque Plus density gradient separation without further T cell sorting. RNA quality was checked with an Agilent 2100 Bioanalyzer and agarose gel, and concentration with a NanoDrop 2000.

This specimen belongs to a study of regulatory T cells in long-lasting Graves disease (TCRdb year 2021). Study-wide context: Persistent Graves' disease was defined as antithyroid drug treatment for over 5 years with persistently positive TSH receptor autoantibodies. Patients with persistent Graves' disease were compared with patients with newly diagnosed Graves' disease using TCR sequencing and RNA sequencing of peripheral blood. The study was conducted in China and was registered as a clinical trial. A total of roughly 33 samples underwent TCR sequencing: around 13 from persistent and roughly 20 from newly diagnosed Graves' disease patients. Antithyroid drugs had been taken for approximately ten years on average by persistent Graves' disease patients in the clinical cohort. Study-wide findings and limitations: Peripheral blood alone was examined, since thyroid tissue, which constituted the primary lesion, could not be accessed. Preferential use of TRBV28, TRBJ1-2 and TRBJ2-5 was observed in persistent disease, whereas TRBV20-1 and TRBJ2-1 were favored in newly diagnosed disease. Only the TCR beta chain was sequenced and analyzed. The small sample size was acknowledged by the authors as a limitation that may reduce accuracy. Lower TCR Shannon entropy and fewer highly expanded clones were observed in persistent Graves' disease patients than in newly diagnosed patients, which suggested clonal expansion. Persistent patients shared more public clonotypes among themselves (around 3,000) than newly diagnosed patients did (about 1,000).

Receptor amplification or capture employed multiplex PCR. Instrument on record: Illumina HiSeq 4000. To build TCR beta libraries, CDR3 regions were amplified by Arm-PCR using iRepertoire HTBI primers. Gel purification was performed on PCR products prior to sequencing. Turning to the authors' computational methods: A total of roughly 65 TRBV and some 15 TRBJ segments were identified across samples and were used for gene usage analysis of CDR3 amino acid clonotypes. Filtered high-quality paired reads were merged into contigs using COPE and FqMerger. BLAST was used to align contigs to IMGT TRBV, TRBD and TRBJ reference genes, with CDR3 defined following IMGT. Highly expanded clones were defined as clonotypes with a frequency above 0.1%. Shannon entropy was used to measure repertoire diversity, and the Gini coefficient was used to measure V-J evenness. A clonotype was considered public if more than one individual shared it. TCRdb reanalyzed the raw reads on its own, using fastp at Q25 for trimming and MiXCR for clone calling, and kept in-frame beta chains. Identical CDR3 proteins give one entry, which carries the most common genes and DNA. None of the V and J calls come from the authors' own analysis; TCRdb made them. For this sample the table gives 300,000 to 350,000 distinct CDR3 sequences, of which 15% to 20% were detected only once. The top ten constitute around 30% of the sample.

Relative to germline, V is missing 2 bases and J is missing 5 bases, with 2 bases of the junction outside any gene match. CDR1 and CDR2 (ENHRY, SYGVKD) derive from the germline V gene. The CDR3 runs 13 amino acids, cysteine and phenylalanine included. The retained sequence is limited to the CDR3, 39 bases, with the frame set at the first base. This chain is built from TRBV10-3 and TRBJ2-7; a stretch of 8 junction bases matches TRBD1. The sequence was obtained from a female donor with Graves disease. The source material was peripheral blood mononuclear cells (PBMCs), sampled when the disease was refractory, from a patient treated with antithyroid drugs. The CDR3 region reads CAISEDRGHEQYF. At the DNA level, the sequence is TGTGCCATCAGTGAGGACAGGGGCCACGAGCAGTACTTC.